The clone carrying this TCR beta chain was seen a handful of times. V was trimmed by 7 bases and J by 1 base, leaving 10 bases between them. Germline assignment: CDR1 MNHEY and CDR2 SVGAGI. This CDR3 comprises 13 residues. As originally analysed: The authors estimated nucleated cell counts from reference gene primer amplification. The table came from immunoSEQ multiplex PCR; TCRdb's copy has only in-frame clones and leaves some out. V, J and clone size were drawn from that table, and D and trimming were deduced from the DNA. The sample consists of over 100,000 clones, 65% to 90% of them appearing once. The data derive from a study of blood T cell repertoires in COVID-19. Study-wide context: Some COVID-19 samples were acute and others convalescent; all came from the United States, Italy and Spain. The cDNA or gDNA used as material had been derived from T cells, B-cell-depleted T cells, or PBMCs.

Sample: peripheral blood. This receptor was obtained from a woman aged 80 or over with active or convalescent COVID-19. The rearrangement links TRBV6-5 to TRBJ1-1, with D tentatively TRBD1 (6 bases). Here the CDR3 reads CASKLRGNTEAFF. DNA of the CDR3: TGTGCCAGCAAGCTCAGGGGGAACACTGAAGCTTTCTTT.